This T cell receptor beta chain originates from a study of OX40 agonist ivuxolimab in advanced cancers. On the study more broadly: Hepatocellular carcinoma, melanoma, renal cell or head and neck cancer affected the dose-escalation patients. Among those enrolled, mean age was about 63 years (range roughly 23 to 90) and 75% to 90% were male.

A history of autoimmune disease or systemic immunosuppression excluded patients. The CDR3 has 15 residues. The V gene's germline CDR1 is SGHTA and CDR2 FQGNSA. V lost 6 bases and J 2 bases, leaving 15 bases between the germline ends. The protocol was immunoSEQ multiplex PCR, while the TCRdb copy is restricted to in-frame clones and leaves out a portion. The sample carries tens of thousands of clones, 80% to 95% recorded once. This clone was recorded once. The chain carries TRBV7-2 and TRBJ2-3; D is perhaps TRBD1 or TRBD2 (5 bases each). The receptor was isolated from an adult with an advanced solid tumor such as melanoma, head and neck, liver or kidney cancer. Sequencing was performed on CD4+ or CD8+ T cells sorted from blood, taken in a trial of the OX40 agonist ivuxolimab. The CDR3 DNA is TGTGCCAGCAGTTCACCGGGACCTTACACAGATACGCAGTATTTT. Protein: CASSSPGPYTDTQYF.